Below are 9 T cell receptor beta chains sequenced from a single sample in a study of blood T cells in healthy people across ages. The use of a sample-barcoded 5' primer and a J-beta primer mix characterized a second PCR of about 6 to 11 cycles. TCRdb redid the calling of the 5' RACE reads with MiXCR, one entry per CDR3 protein. The sample includes roughly 1.7 million distinct CDR3 sequences, roughly 30% of them seen just once. Sequences were obtained from blood. These TCRs come from a woman aged 30 to 39 in good health.

This chain joins TRBV29-1 and TRBJ1-5; D not resolved. The germline CDR1 and CDR2 sequences are SQVTM and ANQGSEA. The length of the CDR3 is 13 residues. V gave up 6 bases and J gave up 0 bases, with 9 bases separating them. The CDR3: CSVADNSNQPQHF. CDR3 coding DNA: TGCAGCGTCGCAGACAATAGCAATCAGCCCCAGCATTTT.

This clonotype occurred many times. This chain links TRBV28 with TRBJ2-7; D gene unclear. This CDR3 is built from 12 residues. Germline lookup yields CDR1 MDHEN and CDR2 SYDVKM. Trimming shortened V by 1 base and J by 3 bases, and 4 bases separated the two germline ends. In DNA, the CDR3 is TGTGCCAGCAGTTTATCCCTCTACGAGCAGTACTTC. Amino acid sequence: CASSLSLYEQYF.

CDR3: CASSPRQGLSGYTF. The CDR3 DNA is TGTGCCAGCAGCCCGCGACAGGGGTTGAGTGGCTACACCTTC. V usage is TRBV3-1 and J usage is TRBJ1-2; 8 nucleotides line up with TRBD1. The V and J ends lost 4 bases and 7 bases, in that order; junction bases with no gene match: 8. CDR3 length: 14 residues. CDR1 is LGHDT and CDR2 is YNNKEL in the germline V gene (reference sequence).

This chain links TRBV29-1 with TRBJ2-1, with 7 bases that match TRBD1. Germline values: CDR1 SQVTM, CDR2 ANQGSEA. V dropped 7 bases and J dropped 6; count of bases not matched to a gene: 6. The CDR3 spans 12 residues. The CDR3 loop is CSALTGVNEQFF. CDR3 sequence (DNA): TGCAGCGCCCTCACAGGGGTCAATGAGCAGTTCTTC.

This clonotype was found a few times. J is TRBJ1-1 and V is TRBV3-1; 7 bases match TRBD1. The CDR3 is 15 amino acids. Germline CDR1 is LGHDT and CDR2 is YNNKEL (reference sequence). V trimming: 0 bases; J trimming: 2 bases; junction bases outside the gene matches: 3. The CDR3 DNA follows: TGTGCCAGCAGCCAAGACGGGACAGCTAACACTGAAGCTTTCTTT. Its translation is CASSQDGTANTEAFF.

In its sample, this clonotype was seen a few times. The V call is TRBV29-1, the J call TRBJ1-2, with TRBD1 matching 10 bases. Germline V gene data show CDR1 as SQVTM and CDR2 as ANQGSEA. J lost 6 bases, V lost 7 bases, and 5 bases had no gene match. The CDR3 consists of 12 residues. CDR3 in amino acids: CSGETGGNGYTF. Here the CDR3 DNA reads TGCAGCGGAGAGACAGGGGGCAATGGCTACACCTTC.

This clonotype was recorded at least ten times. This sequence joins TRBV29-1 and TRBJ2-7; 8 bases line up with TRBD1. The CDR3 totals 12 residues. Germline assignment: CDR1 SQVTM and CDR2 ANQGSEA. Trimming cost V 3 bases and J 4 bases; bases outside gene matches: 2. CDR3 protein: CSVETGVYEQYF. CDR3 nucleotides: TGCAGCGTTGAGACAGGGGTATACGAGCAGTACTTC.

In this sample, this clonotype turned up a few times. The chain recombines TRBV27 with TRBJ2-1; 11 bases match TRBD2. CDR3 size: 16 residues. Germline CDR1 is MNHEY and CDR2 is SMNVEV (reference sequence). V was pared by 9 bases and J by 0 bases, with 7 bases of the junction left unmatched. CDR3 sequence reads: CASRLGLAGSYNEQFF. The CDR3 bases are TGTGCCAGTCGCCTCGGACTAGCGGGCTCCTACAATGAGCAGTTCTTC.

This clonotype was recorded a few times. This sequence joins TRBV7-3 and TRBJ2-1; TRBD2 is a possible D gene (5 bases). Germline CDR1 reads SGHTA; CDR2 reads FQGTGA. V was clipped by 5 bases and J by 4 bases, with 15 bases between them. The CDR3 has 15 amino acids. This chain's CDR3 is CASSLGLLDYNEQFF. The CDR3 DNA is TGTGCCAGCAGCCTAGGACTCCTGGATTACAATGAGCAGTTCTTC. Variable domain in full (rest from reference TRBV7-3 and TRBJ2-1): GAGVSQTPSNKVTEKGKYVELRCDPISGHTALYWYRQSLGQGPEFLIYFQGTGAADDSGLPNDRFFAVRPEGSVSTLKIQRTERGDSAVYLCASSLGLLDYNEQFFGPGTRLTVL.